These T cell receptor beta chains were read from a single sample in a study of cytomegalovirus exposure and HLA in healthy donors. Repertoires were generated with immunoSEQ multiplex PCR, while TCRdb's copy carries only in-frame clones and drops some. The sample consists of 150,000 to 200,000 clones, about four fifths of them appearing once. Input material: PBMCs. These receptors originate from a woman aged 50 to 65 in good health and CMV-seronegative. Each CDR3 is given with its conserved first and last residue. The order of the fields is V gene, D gene, J gene, clone size, CDR3 length, CDR3 protein, CDR3 DNA. A D gene is named only where the DNA matches it firmly. Clone size is not always given. Where it is, it says once, few, many or a class for expanded clones.

TRBV19	.	TRBJ2-1	.	16	CASSIVRGAGYNEQFF	TGTGCCAGTAGTATAGTAAGGGGTGCGGGATACAATGAGCAGTTCTTC
TRBV9	TRBD1	TRBJ1-2	.	14	CASSTRTGRDGYTF	TGTGCCAGCAGCACCCGGACAGGGAGGGATGGCTACACCTTC
TRBV6-5	.	TRBJ2-7	few	11	CASSSYYEQYF	TGTGCCAGCAGCTCCTACTACGAGCAGTACTTC
TRBV29-1	.	TRBJ2-3	.	15	CSVYGDSKATDTQYF	TGCAGCGTGTATGGGGACTCGAAAGCAACAGATACGCAGTATTTT
TRBV19	TRBD1	TRBJ2-2	.	18	CASSISFRGLGQGGELFF	TGTGCCAGTAGTATAAGTTTTAGGGGACTTGGACAGGGCGGGGAGCTGTTTTTT
TRBV6-1	.	TRBJ1-6	.	13	CASSFDRNSPLHF	TGTGCCAGCAGTTTCGACAGAAATTCACCCCTCCACTTT
TRBV2	TRBD1	TRBJ2-7	once	16	CASSAPRGQGPYEQYF	TGTGCCAGCAGTGCCCCCCGAGGACAGGGCCCCTACGAGCAGTACTTC
TRBV7-2	TRBD1	TRBJ2-3	few	16	CASSGQAGGYEDTQYF	TGTGCCAGCAGCGGCCAGGCAGGGGGCTATGAAGATACGCAGTATTTT
TRBV7-2	TRBD1	TRBJ2-1	once	16	CASSLGRGQGYNEQFF	TGTGCCAGCAGCTTAGGTCGGGGACAGGGCTACAATGAGCAGTTCTTC
TRBV6-4	TRBD1	TRBJ1-2	.	14	CASSPRTGLAGYTF	TGTGCCAGCAGTCCCCGGACAGGTCTTGCTGGCTACACCTTC
TRBV18	.	TRBJ1-4	.	16	CASSPPGGSTNEKLFF	TGTGCCAGCTCACCACCGGGGGGATCAACTAATGAAAAACTGTTTTTT
TRBV6-5	.	TRBJ2-5	.	14	CASSYWSSGETQYF	TGTGCCAGCAGTTACTGGAGCAGTGGGGAGACCCAGTACTTC
TRBV9	TRBD1	TRBJ2-2	.	15	CASSPRGRGTGELFF	TGTGCCAGCAGCCCCCGGGGCAGGGGGACCGGGGAGCTGTTTTTT
TRBV7-2	.	TRBJ2-3	.	12	CASSALTDTQYF	TGTGCCAGCAGCGCACTCACAGATACGCAGTATTTT
TRBV6-1	.	TRBJ2-7	.	16	CASSEFDQGRVYEQYF	TGTGCCAGCAGTGAATTCGATCAGGGTAGGGTCTACGAGCAGTACTTC
TRBV5-4	.	TRBJ2-7	.	12	CASSSTTGEQYF	TGTGCCAGCAGCTCGACGACCGGGGAGCAGTACTTC
TRBV11-1	TRBD1	TRBJ2-7	once	15	CASSPGQTITYEQYF	TGTGCCAGCAGCCCGGGACAGACCATTACCTACGAGCAGTACTTC
TRBV7-2	.	TRBJ1-4	.	15	CASSPKGATNEKLFF	TGTGCCAGCAGCCCCAAGGGGGCAACTAATGAAAAACTGTTTTTT
TRBV6-5	.	TRBJ1-4	.	15	CASSFEATGNEKLFF	TGTGCCAGCAGCTTCGAAGCTACAGGGAATGAAAAACTGTTTTTT
TRBV5-1	.	TRBJ2-7	.	12	CASSLATGEQYF	TGCGCCAGCAGCTTGGCCACGGGTGAGCAGTACTTC
TRBV4-3	.	TRBJ1-1	.	14	CASSPGQVNTEAFF	TGCGCCAGCAGCCCGGGACAAGTTAACACTGAAGCTTTCTTT
TRBV28	TRBD1	TRBJ1-4	.	13	CASTGTGTKGLFF	TGTGCCAGCACCGGGACAGGGACGAAAGGACTGTTTTTT